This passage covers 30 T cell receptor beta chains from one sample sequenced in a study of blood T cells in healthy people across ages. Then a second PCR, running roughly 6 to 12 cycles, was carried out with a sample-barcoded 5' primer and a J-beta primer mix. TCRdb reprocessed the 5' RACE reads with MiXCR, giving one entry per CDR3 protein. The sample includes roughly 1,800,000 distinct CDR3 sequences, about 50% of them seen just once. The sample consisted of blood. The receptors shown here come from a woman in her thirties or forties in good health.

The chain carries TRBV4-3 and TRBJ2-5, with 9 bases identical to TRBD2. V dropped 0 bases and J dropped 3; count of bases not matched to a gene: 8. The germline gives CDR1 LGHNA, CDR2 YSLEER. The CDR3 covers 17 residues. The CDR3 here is CASSQDLLAGIEETQYF. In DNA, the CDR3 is TGCGCCAGCAGCCAAGATCTGCTAGCGGGGATAGAAGAGACCCAGTACTTC.

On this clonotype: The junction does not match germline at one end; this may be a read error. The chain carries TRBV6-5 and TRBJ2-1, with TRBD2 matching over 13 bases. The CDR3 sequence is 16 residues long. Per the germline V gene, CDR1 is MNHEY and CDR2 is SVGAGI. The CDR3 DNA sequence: TGTGCCAGCAGGGGACTAGCGGGGACCTCCTACAGTGAGCAGTTCTTC. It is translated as CASRGLAGTSYSEQFF.

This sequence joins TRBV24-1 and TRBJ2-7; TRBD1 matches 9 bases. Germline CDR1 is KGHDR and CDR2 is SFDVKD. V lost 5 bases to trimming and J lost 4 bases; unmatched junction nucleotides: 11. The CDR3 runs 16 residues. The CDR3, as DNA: TGTGCCACCAGTGGCCTAACCGGGACAGGGCGGTACGAGCAGTACTTC. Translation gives CATSGLTGTGRYEQYF.

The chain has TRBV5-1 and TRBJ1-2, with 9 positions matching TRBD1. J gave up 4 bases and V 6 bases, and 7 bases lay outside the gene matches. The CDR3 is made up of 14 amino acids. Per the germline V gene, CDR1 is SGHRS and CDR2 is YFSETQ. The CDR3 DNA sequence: TGCGCCAGCAACCCAACAGGGGGCGGCTATGGCTACACCTTC. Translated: CASNPTGGGYGYTF.

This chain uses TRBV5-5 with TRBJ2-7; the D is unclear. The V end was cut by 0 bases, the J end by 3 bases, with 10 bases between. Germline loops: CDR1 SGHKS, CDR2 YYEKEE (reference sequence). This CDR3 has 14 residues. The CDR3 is CASSLALEVYEQYF. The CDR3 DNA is TGTGCCAGCAGCTTGGCATTGGAAGTCTACGAGCAGTACTTC.

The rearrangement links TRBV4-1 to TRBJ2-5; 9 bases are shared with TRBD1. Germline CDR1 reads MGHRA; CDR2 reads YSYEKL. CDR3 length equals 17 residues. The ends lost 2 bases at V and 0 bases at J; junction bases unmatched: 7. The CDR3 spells CASSQPRTGVDQETQYF. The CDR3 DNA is TGCGCCAGCAGCCAACCCCGGACAGGGGTCGACCAAGAGACCCAGTACTTC.

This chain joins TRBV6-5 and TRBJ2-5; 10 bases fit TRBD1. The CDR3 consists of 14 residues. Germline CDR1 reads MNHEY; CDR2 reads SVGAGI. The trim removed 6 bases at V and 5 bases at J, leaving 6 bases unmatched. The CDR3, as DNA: TGTGCCAGCAGATTGGACAGGGGGTATGAGACCCAGTACTTC. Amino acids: CASRLDRGYETQYF.

CDR3: CAASGTSYEQYF. The CDR3 nucleotides are TGTGCCGCTAGCGGAACCTCCTACGAGCAGTACTTC. The V gene is TRBV7-9, the J gene TRBJ2-7; 7 bases match TRBD2. Germline-derived CDR1 and CDR2 are SEHNR and FQNEAQ (reference sequence). CDR3 size: 12 residues. V was pared by 11 bases and J by 0 bases, with 4 bases of the junction left unmatched.

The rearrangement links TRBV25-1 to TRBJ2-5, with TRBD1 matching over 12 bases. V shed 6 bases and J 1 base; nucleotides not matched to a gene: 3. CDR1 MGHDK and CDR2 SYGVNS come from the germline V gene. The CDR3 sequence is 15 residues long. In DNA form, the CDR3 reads TGTGCCAGCAGGACGGGACAGGGGGCCCAAGAGACCCAGTACTTC. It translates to CASRTGQGAQETQYF. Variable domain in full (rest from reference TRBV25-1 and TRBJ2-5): EADIYQTPRYLVIGTGKKITLECSQTMGHDKMYWYQQDPGMELHLIHYSYGVNSTEKGDLSSESTVSRIRTEHFPLTLESARPSHTSQYLCASRTGQGAQETQYFGPGTRLLVL.

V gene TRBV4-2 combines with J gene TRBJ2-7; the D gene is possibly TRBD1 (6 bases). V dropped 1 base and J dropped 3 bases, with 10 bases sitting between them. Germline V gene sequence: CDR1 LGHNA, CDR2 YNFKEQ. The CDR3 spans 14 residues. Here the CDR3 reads CASSQVIGGYEQYF. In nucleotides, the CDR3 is TGTGCCAGCAGCCAAGTTATAGGGGGCTACGAGCAGTACTTC.

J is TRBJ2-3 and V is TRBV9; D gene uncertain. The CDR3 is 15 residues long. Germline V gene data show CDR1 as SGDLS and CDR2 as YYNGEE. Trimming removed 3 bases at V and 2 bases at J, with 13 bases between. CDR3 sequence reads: CASSAQHRFTDTQYF. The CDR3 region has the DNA TGTGCCAGCAGCGCACAACACCGATTCACAGATACGCAGTATTTT. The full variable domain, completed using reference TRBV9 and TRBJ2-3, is DSGVTQTPKHLITATGQRVTLRCSPRSGDLSVYWYQQSLDQGLQFLIQYYNGEERAKGNILERFSAQQFPDLHSELNLSSLELGDSALYFCASSAQHRFTDTQYFGPGTRLTVL.

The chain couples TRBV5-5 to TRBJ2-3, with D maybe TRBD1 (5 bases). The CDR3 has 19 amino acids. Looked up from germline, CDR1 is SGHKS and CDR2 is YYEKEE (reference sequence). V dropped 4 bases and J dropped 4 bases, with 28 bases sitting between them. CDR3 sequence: CASSVFYGSVEVGADTQYF. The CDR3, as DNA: TGTGCCAGCAGCGTGTTTTACGGGTCTGTCGAGGTAGGGGCAGATACGCAGTATTTT.

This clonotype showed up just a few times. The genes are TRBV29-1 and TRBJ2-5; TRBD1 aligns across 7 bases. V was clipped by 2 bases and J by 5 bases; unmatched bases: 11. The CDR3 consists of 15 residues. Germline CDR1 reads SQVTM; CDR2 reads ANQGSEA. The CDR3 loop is CSVELLRGFSETQYF. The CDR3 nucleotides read TGCAGCGTTGAATTACTCAGGGGGTTCTCTGAGACCCAGTACTTC.

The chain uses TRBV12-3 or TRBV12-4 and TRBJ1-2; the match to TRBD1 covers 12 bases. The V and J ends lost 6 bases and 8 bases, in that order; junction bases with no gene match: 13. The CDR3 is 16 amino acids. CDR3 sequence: CASSAGTGGSLIGYTF. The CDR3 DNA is TGTGCCAGCAGCGCCGGGACAGGGGGCAGTTTAATAGGCTACACCTTC.

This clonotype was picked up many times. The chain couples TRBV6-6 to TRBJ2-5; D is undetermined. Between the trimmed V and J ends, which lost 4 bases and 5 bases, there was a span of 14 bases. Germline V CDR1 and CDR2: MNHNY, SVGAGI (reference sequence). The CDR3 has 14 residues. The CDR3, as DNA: TGTGCCAGCAGTTTTTCCTTATATCAGGAGACCCAGTACTTC. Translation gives CASSFSLYQETQYF.

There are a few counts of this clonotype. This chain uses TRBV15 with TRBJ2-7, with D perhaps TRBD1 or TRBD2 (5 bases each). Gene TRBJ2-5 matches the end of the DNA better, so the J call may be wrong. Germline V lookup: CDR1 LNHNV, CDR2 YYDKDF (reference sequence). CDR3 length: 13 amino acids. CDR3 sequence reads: CATSSLGVGTQYF. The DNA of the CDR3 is TGTGCCACCAGCAGTTTGGGGGTTGGGACCCAGTACTTC.

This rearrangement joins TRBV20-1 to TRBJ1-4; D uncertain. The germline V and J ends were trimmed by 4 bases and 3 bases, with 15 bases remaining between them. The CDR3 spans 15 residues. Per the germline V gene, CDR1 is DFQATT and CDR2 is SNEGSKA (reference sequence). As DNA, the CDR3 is TGCAGTGCTAAAGTGCCCCGGGGAGCTAATGAAAAACTGTTTTTT. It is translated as CSAKVPRGANEKLFF.

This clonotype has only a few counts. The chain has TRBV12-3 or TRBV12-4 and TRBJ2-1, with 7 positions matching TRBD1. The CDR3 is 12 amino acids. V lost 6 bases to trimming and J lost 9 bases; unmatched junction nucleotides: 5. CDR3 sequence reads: CASRTGFGEQFF. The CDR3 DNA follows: TGTGCCAGCAGGACAGGGTTCGGTGAGCAGTTCTTC.

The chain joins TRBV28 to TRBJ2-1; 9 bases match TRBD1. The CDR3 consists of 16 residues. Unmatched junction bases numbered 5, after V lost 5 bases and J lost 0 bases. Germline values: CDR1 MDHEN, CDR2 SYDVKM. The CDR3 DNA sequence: TGTGCCAGCAGTGGACAGGGGCCTAGCTCCTACAATGAGCAGTTCTTC. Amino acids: CASSGQGPSSYNEQFF.

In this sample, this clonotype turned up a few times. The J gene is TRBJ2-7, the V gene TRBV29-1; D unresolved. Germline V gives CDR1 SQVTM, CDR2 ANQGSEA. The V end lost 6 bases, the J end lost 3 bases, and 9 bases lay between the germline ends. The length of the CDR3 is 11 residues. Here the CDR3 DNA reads TGCAGCGTCCACTACAGCTACGAGCAGTACTTC. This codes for CSVHYSYEQYF.

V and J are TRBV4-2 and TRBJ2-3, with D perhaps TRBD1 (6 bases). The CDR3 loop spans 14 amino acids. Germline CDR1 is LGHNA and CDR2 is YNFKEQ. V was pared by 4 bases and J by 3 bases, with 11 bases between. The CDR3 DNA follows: TGTGCCAGCAGCCCCTGGACAGCAACAGATACGCAGTATTTT. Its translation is CASSPWTATDTQYF.

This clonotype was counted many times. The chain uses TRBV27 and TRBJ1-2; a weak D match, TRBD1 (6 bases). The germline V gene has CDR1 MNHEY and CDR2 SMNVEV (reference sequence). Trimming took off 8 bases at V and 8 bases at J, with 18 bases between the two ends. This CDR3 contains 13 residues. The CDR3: CASRLGGGGGYTF. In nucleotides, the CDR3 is TGTGCCAGCCGCCTTGGGGGGGGCGGCGGCTACACCTTC.

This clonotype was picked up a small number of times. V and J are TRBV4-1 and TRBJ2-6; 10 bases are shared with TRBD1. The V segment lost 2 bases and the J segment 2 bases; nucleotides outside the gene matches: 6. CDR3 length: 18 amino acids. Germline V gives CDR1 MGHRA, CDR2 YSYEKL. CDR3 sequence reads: CASSQRDRGVTGANVLTF. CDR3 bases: TGCGCCAGCAGCCAAAGGGACAGGGGAGTAACTGGGGCCAACGTCCTGACTTTC.

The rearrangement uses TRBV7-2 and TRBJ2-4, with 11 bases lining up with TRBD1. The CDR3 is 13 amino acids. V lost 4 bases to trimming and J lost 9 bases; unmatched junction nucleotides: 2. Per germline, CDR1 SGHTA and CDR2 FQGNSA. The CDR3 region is CASSSGTGGIQYF. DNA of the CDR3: TGTGCCAGCAGCTCCGGGACAGGGGGCATTCAGTACTTC. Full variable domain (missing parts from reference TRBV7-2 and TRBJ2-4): GAGVSQSPSNKVTEKGKDVELRCDPISGHTALYWYRQSLGQGLEFLIYFQGNSAPDKSGLPSDRFSAERTGGSVSTLTIQRTQQEDSAVYLCASSSGTGGIQYFGAGTRLSVL.

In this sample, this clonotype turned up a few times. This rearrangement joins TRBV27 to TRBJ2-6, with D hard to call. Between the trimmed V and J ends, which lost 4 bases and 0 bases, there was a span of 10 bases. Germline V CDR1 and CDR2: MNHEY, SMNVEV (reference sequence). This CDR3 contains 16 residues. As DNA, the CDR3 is TGTGCCAGCAGTTCCCGTTGGGCCTCTGGGGCCAACGTCCTGACTTTC. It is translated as CASSSRWASGANVLTF.

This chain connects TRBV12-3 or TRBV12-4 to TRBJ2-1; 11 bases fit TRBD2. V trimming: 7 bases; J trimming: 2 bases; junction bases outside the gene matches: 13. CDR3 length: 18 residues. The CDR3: CASNPGTSGGTTYNEQFF. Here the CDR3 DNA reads TGTGCCAGCAACCCCGGGACTAGCGGTGGAACGACCTACAATGAGCAGTTCTTC.

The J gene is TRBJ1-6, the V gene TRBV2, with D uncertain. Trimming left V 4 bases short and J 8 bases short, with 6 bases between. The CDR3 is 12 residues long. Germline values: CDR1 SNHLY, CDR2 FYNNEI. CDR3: CASSALHSPLHF. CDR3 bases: TGTGCCAGCAGTGCGCTCCATTCACCCCTCCACTTT.

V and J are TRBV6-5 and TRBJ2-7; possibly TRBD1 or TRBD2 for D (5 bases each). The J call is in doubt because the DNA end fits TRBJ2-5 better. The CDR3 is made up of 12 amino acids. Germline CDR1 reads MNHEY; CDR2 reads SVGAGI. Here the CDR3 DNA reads TGTGCCAGCGGGTCGTGGGGGGAGACCCAGTACTTC. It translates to CASGSWGETQYF.

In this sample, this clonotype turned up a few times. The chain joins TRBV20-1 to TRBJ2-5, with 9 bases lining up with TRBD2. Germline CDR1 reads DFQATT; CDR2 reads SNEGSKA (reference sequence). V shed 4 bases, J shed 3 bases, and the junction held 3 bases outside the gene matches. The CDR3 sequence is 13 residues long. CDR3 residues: CSATSSGEETQYF. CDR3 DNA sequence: TGCAGTGCTACTTCTAGCGGGGAAGAGACCCAGTACTTC.

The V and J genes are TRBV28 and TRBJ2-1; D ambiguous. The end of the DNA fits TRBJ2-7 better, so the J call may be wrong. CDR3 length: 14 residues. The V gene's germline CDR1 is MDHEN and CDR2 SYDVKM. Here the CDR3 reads CASLYRSSYNEQYF. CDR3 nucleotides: TGTGCCAGCCTCTACCGAAGCTCCTACAATGAGCAGTACTTC.